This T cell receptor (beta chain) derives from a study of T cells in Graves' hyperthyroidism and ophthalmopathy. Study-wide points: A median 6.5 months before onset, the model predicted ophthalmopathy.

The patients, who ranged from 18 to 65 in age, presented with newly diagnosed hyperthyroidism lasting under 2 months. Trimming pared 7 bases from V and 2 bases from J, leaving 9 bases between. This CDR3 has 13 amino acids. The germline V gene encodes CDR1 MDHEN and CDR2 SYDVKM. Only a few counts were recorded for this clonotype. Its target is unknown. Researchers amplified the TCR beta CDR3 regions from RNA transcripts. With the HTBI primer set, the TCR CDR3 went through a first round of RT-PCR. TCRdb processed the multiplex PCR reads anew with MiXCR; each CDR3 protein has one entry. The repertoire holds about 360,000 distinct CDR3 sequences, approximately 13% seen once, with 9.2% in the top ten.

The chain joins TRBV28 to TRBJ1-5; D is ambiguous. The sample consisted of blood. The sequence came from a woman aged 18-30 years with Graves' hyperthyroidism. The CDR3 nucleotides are TGTGCCAGCACCCCGGACGGCAATCAGCCCCAGCATTTT. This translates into CASTPDGNQPQHF.